One sample yielded the 18 T cell receptor beta chains listed below, sequenced in a study of identifying expanded T cells in peripheral blood. Only in-frame clones appear in the TCRdb table, and some are missing; sequencing was by immunoSEQ multiplex PCR. Among about 98,000 clones listed, approximately 88% were seen once. What was sequenced was blood. The receptor set was obtained from a person aged 18 to 69 in good health.

This chain connects TRBV18 to TRBJ1-3, with D possibly matching TRBD1 (5 bases). The CDR3 is 16 amino acids. The ends were cut back, 6 bases at V and 4 bases at J, with 19 bases in the middle. Germline V gene lookup returns CDR1 KGHSH and CDR2 LQKENI. In nucleotides, the CDR3 is TGTGCCAGCTCCCCTTCCGGGACGACCCGGGGAAACACCATATATTTT. Translating it yields CASSPSGTTRGNTIYF.

The chain uses TRBV5-1 and TRBJ1-1, with 8 positions matching TRBD1. CDR3 length equals 17 residues. V shed 2 bases, J shed 1 base, and the junction held 10 bases outside the gene matches. Germline V gene data show CDR1 as SGHRS and CDR2 as YFSETQ. The CDR3 nucleotides are TGCGCCAGCAGCTTCGACACAGGGGGTATAGGGAACACTGAAGCTTTCTTT. Protein product: CASSFDTGGIGNTEAFF.

The J gene is TRBJ2-7, the V gene TRBV27; D call uncertain. This CDR3 has 15 residues. Germline values: CDR1 MNHEY, CDR2 SMNVEV (reference sequence). V lost 5 bases and J lost 1, with 15 bases in between. The CDR3 spells CASSKSFPISYEQYF. For the CDR3, the DNA is TGTGCCAGCAGTAAAAGTTTCCCGATATCCTACGAGCAGTACTTC.

The chain combines TRBV7-2 with TRBJ2-1; TRBD2 is a possible D gene (5 bases). Trimming shortened V by 8 bases and J by 5 bases, and 7 bases separated the two germline ends. Germline CDR1 and CDR2: SGHTA and FQGNSA. CDR3 length: 11 amino acids. This chain's CDR3 is CASWRNNEQFF. The CDR3 region has the DNA TGTGCCAGCTGGAGGAACAATGAGCAGTTCTTC.

The rearrangement links TRBV27 to TRBJ1-2; 7 bases align to TRBD1. V shed 6 bases and J 0 bases; nucleotides not matched to a gene: 7. The CDR3 length is 15 residues. Germline CDR1 and CDR2: MNHEY and SMNVEV (reference sequence). The DNA for the CDR3 is TGTGCCAGCAGAAGCGGGACAGACACTAACTATGGCTACACCTTC. It specifies CASRSGTDTNYGYTF.

The chain has TRBV7-9 and TRBJ1-2; 11 nucleotides align to TRBD1. Per germline, CDR1 SEHNR and CDR2 FQNEAQ (reference sequence). The CDR3 sequence is 14 residues long. Losses at the gene ends were 6 bases for V and 4 bases for J; bases not matched to a gene: 4. This CDR3 is CASSSGTGGYGYTF. The CDR3 bases are TGTGCCAGCAGTTCGGGGACAGGGGGCTATGGCTACACCTTC. Together with reference TRBV7-9 and TRBJ1-2, the CDR3 gives the full variable domain: DTGVSQNPRHKITKRGQNVTFRCDPISEHNRLYWYRQTLGQGPEFLTYFQNEAQLEKSRLLSDRFSAERPKGSFSTLEIQRTEQGDSAMYLCASSSGTGGYGYTFGSGTRLTVV.

The rearrangement uses TRBV27 and TRBJ2-7, with D possibly being TRBD2 (7 bases). CDR1 and CDR2 (germline): MNHEY, SMNVEV (reference sequence). V gave up 7 bases and J gave up 3 bases, with 19 bases separating them. The CDR3 consists of 15 residues. CDR3: CASTWGGGGFYEQYF. DNA for the CDR3: TGTGCCAGCACCTGGGGGGGCGGGGGTTTCTACGAGCAGTACTTC.

The genes are TRBV2 and TRBJ2-7; unclear D gene. From germline, CDR1 is SNHLY and CDR2 FYNNEI. Trimming stripped 6 bases from V and 2 bases from J, with 11 bases between. The CDR3 has 13 residues. In DNA, the CDR3 is TGTGCCAGCAGCCCCGACCGTGCCTACGAGCAGTACTTC. Its translation: CASSPDRAYEQYF.

The V and J genes are TRBV20-1 and TRBJ1-2; D remains unclear. The CDR3 loop spans 11 amino acids. CDR1 is DFQATT and CDR2 is SNEGSKA in the germline V gene (reference sequence). V lost 3 bases, J lost 7 bases, and 9 bases lay in between. CDR3 in amino acids: CSARRPSGYTF. CDR3 DNA sequence: TGCAGTGCTAGGCGGCCCTCTGGCTACACCTTC.

The chain carries TRBV10-3 and TRBJ1-1, with D maybe TRBD1 (6 bases). The CDR3 length is 14 residues. Trimming pared 4 bases from V and 8 bases from J, leaving 17 bases between. CDR1 is ENHRY, CDR2 SYGVKD, per germline. The CDR3 nucleotides read TGTGCCATCAGTGCCGAGGGAGGTGGGACAGAAGCTTTCTTT. It specifies CAISAEGGGTEAFF.

The V gene is TRBV11-2, the J gene TRBJ2-7; D gene ambiguous. This CDR3 has 14 residues. Trimming cost V 5 bases and J 5 bases, with 16 bases left between them. Germline V gives CDR1 SGHAT, CDR2 FQNNGV. This chain's CDR3 is CASSTEGPSHEQYF. CDR3 DNA: TGTGCCAGCAGCACCGAAGGACCATCCCACGAGCAGTACTTC. The variable domain in full, completed from reference TRBV11-2 and TRBJ2-7, reads EAGVAQSPRYKIIEKRQSVAFWCNPISGHATLYWYQQILGQGPKLLIQFQNNGVVDDSQLPKDRFSAERLKGVDSTLKIQPAKLEDSAVYLCASSTEGPSHEQYFGPGTRLTVT.

The chain links TRBV27 to TRBJ1-2; weak D call: TRBD1 (5 bases). V lost 6 bases and J 1 base, leaving 18 bases between the germline ends. The CDR3 runs to 16 residues. Germline V CDR1 and CDR2: MNHEY, SMNVEV (reference sequence). The CDR3 DNA follows: TGTGCCAGCAGCTGGGACTGGAGGAATAATAACTATGGCTACACCTTC. This codes for CASSWDWRNNNYGYTF.

The J gene is TRBJ1-2, the V gene TRBV14; D is uncertain. V lost 0 bases, J lost 7 bases, and 12 bases lay in between. The germline V gene encodes CDR1 SGHDN and CDR2 FVKESK. The CDR3 is made up of 14 amino acids. Here the CDR3 reads CASSQDKAKGGYTF. CDR3 DNA: TGTGCCAGCAGCCAAGATAAAGCCAAGGGTGGCTACACCTTC.

The chain employs TRBV11-3 and TRBJ2-5; 7 bases align to TRBD1. The trim removed 5 bases at V and 5 bases at J, leaving 14 bases unmatched. Germline-derived CDR1 and CDR2 are SGHNT and YENEEA. The CDR3 spans 16 residues. CDR3 region: CASSRKGAGIAETQYF. As DNA, the CDR3 is TGTGCCAGCAGCCGGAAGGGGGCAGGGATTGCGGAGACCCAGTACTTC.

In this sample, this clone turned up a few times. This sequence joins TRBV28 and TRBJ2-7; D uncertain. The CDR3 spans 11 residues. Trimming cost V 3 bases and J 5 bases, with 5 bases left between them. Germline V gene data show CDR1 as MDHEN and CDR2 as SYDVKM. CDR3 bases: TGTGCCAGCAGTTTGTTTAACGAGCAGTACTTC. This translates into CASSLFNEQYF.

The chain links TRBV5-1 to TRBJ2-7; 10 bases fit TRBD2. Unmatched junction bases numbered 7, after V lost 3 bases and J lost 4 bases. Per germline, CDR1 SGHRS and CDR2 YFSETQ. This CDR3 has 15 amino acids. The CDR3 region is CASSSASGGLYEQYF. Written as DNA, the CDR3 is TGCGCCAGCAGCTCGGCTAGCGGGGGACTGTACGAGCAGTACTTC. The full variable domain, rest sourced from reference TRBV5-1 and TRBJ2-7, is KAGVTQTPRYLIKTRGQQVTLSCSPISGHRSVSWYQQTPGQGLQFLFEYFSETQRNKGNFPGRFSGRQFSNSRSEMNVSTLELGDSALYLCASSSASGGLYEQYFGPGTRLTVT.

V and J are TRBV7-6 and TRBJ2-7; D is perhaps TRBD1 (6 bases). Germline values: CDR1 SGHVS, CDR2 FNYEAQ. With 2 bases removed from V and 6 bases from J, the gap between germline ends came to 14 bases. This CDR3 is built from 14 residues. Here the CDR3 reads CASSLLQGSGEQYF. CDR3 coding DNA: TGTGCCAGCAGCTTACTACAGGGTAGTGGCGAGCAGTACTTC. Based on the CDR3 plus reference TRBV7-6 and TRBJ2-7, the full variable domain is GAGVSQSPRYKVTKRGQDVALRCDPISGHVSLYWYRQALGQGPEFLTYFNYEAQQDKSGLPNDRFSAERPEGSISTLTIQRTEQRDSAMYRCASSLLQGSGEQYFGPGTRLTVT.

This chain links TRBV25-1 with TRBJ1-2; D is perhaps TRBD1 (5 bases). V was shortened by 6 bases and J by 2 bases, with 19 bases between the two germline ends. CDR1 MGHDK and CDR2 SYGVNS come from the germline V gene. This CDR3 contains 16 residues. The chain's CDR3 is CASSDSLRDLNYGYTF. The CDR3 nucleotides are TGTGCCAGCAGCGACTCTCTGAGGGACTTAAACTATGGCTACACCTTC.